A single sample is the source of the 22 T cell receptor beta chains below, sequenced in a study of T cells in Graves' hyperthyroidism and ophthalmopathy. There were TCR beta CDR3 regions amplified from RNA transcripts. During a first-round RT-PCR of the TCR CDR3, the HTBI primer set was used. Via MiXCR, TCRdb re-called the multiplex PCR reads, giving one row per CDR3 protein. The repertoire holds hundreds of thousands of distinct CDR3 sequences, around 14% seen once, with around 24% in the top ten. Material: blood. The receptors were gathered from a woman between 25 and 40 years old with Graves' hyperthyroidism.

This clonotype was observed at least ten times. The chain has TRBV12-3 or TRBV12-4 and TRBJ1-1; D gene unclear. The V end was cut by 3 bases, the J end by 3 bases, with 8 bases between. The CDR3 length is 13 residues. The CDR3 DNA sequence: TGTGCCAGCAGTTTCATAGGACACACTGAAGCTTTCTTT. Translation: CASSFIGHTEAFF.

Many counts were recorded for this clonotype. The V and J genes are TRBV28 and TRBJ2-1, with TRBD2 matching 9 bases. Germline trimming cut 2 bases from V and 8 bases from J; bases unmatched to any gene: 7. This CDR3 is 15 amino acids long. CDR1 is MDHEN, CDR2 SYDVKM, per germline. The CDR3: CASSLRGLATDEQFF. CDR3 in DNA: TGTGCCAGCAGTTTAAGGGGACTAGCAACGGATGAGCAGTTCTTC.

The sample holds many counts of this clonotype. This rearrangement joins TRBV11-2 to TRBJ2-2, with D possibly matching TRBD1 (6 bases). Germline values: CDR1 SGHAT, CDR2 FQNNGV. CDR3 length: 15 amino acids. V lost 5 bases and J 5 bases, leaving 15 bases between the germline ends. CDR3 in DNA: TGTGCCAGCAGCCACCTCCAGGGGTTGACCGGGGAGCTGTTTTTT. Amino acid sequence: CASSHLQGLTGELFF.

The chain recombines TRBV19 with TRBJ1-5, with a tentative D call TRBD1 (5 bases). Between the trimmed V and J ends, which lost 0 bases and 2 bases, there was a span of 8 bases. The CDR3 spans 15 residues. Germline lookup yields CDR1 LNHDA and CDR2 SQIVND (reference sequence). The CDR3 DNA sequence: TGTGCCAGTAGTATAGATCGGGGGGGCAATCAGCCCCAGCATTTT. It translates to CASSIDRGGNQPQHF.

This clonotype showed up just a few times. The chain uses TRBV4-3 and TRBJ2-1; D uncertain. Germline V gene data show CDR1 as LGHNA and CDR2 as YSLEER. The CDR3 is 15 residues long. V dropped 4 bases and J dropped 7 bases, with 17 bases sitting between them. The CDR3 protein is CASSPRTVAGNEQFF. The CDR3 nucleotides are TGCGCCAGCAGCCCCCGGACCGTAGCCGGGAATGAGCAGTTCTTC.

The chain links TRBV4-1 to TRBJ1-5, with 11 nucleotides matching TRBD1. V lost 4 bases and J lost 6; bases outside the gene matches: 2. CDR1 is MGHRA, CDR2 YSYEKL, per germline. The CDR3 runs 14 residues. The CDR3 DNA is TGCGCCAGCAGCCCCGGGACAGGGGGTCAGCCCCAGCATTTT. The encoded protein is CASSPGTGGQPQHF.

This clonotype was observed at least ten times. V and J are TRBV28 and TRBJ2-1; 15 nucleotides match TRBD2. CDR3 length: 16 residues. With 7 bases clipped from V and 8 bases from J, the junction kept 9 bases outside the gene matches. Germline V gene lookup returns CDR1 MDHEN and CDR2 SYDVKM. The CDR3 bases are TGTGCCAGCAACCCTAGGGGACTAGCGGGAGGCCATGAGCAGTTCTTC. Residues: CASNPRGLAGGHEQFF.

Ten or more counts support this clonotype. The rearrangement uses TRBV7-9 and TRBJ2-7, with a possible D match to TRBD2 (7 bases). CDR1 and CDR2 (germline): SEHNR, FQNEAQ (reference sequence). V shed 6 bases and J shed 5 bases, with 11 bases lying between them. This CDR3 has 12 amino acids. The CDR3 protein is CASRGGGDEQYF. For the CDR3, the DNA is TGTGCCAGCAGAGGGGGGGGGGACGAGCAGTACTTC.

The table lists this clonotype with many counts. This chain connects TRBV19 to TRBJ2-1; 11 positions match TRBD2. Trimming removed 5 bases from V and 5 bases from J; junction bases left unmatched: 8. The CDR3 length is 16 residues. Germline CDR1 LNHDA, CDR2 SQIVND (reference sequence). The CDR3 is CASSSVAGGVNNEQFF. CDR3 sequence (DNA): TGTGCCAGTAGTTCGGTAGCGGGAGGGGTCAACAATGAGCAGTTCTTC.

This clonotype was seen repeatedly, ten times or more. The chain employs TRBV15 and TRBJ2-1; 9 bases are a match to TRBD1. Germline trimming cut 5 bases from V and 4 bases from J; bases unmatched to any gene: 9. CDR1 LNHNV and CDR2 YYDKDF come from the germline V gene (reference sequence). CDR3 length: 16 residues. CDR3 DNA: TGTGCCACCAGCCCCCGGGGACAGGGCAAGTACAATGAGCAGTTCTTC. Translating gives CATSPRGQGKYNEQFF.

This clonotype was detected only a few times. This sequence joins TRBV12-3 or TRBV12-4 and TRBJ2-5; 12 positions agree with TRBD1. V gave up 4 bases and J gave up 4 bases; unmatched junction bases: 7. This CDR3 has 16 amino acids. The CDR3 sequence: CASSSPRDRGRETQYF. For the CDR3, the DNA is TGTGCCAGCAGTTCACCCCGGGACAGGGGGCGAGAGACCCAGTACTTC.

The chain has TRBV6-1 and TRBJ2-1; 8 nucleotides line up with TRBD2. The trim removed 6 bases at V and 7 bases at J, leaving 5 bases unmatched. The germline CDR1 and CDR2 sequences are MNHNS and SASEGT. This CDR3 comprises 13 residues. The CDR3 here is CASRRSGGNEQFF. As DNA, the CDR3 is TGTGCCAGCAGGAGGAGCGGGGGAAATGAGCAGTTCTTC.

Here the CDR3 reads CASSLGPRDSRSYEQYF. The CDR3 nucleotides read TGTGCCAGCAGCTTAGGACCTAGGGATTCGAGGTCCTACGAGCAGTACTTC. The rearrangement joins TRBV13 to TRBJ2-7; D gene unclear. The CDR3 sequence is 17 residues long. Germline V CDR1 and CDR2: PRHDT, FYEKMQ (reference sequence). The ends were cut back, 0 bases at V and 1 base at J, with 16 bases in the middle.

In this sample, this clonotype turned up a few times. The chain recombines TRBV29-1 with TRBJ2-5, with 8 bases that match TRBD2. V dropped 5 bases and J dropped 2; count of bases not matched to a gene: 10. Germline CDR1 is SQVTM and CDR2 is ANQGSEA. The CDR3 totals 15 residues. The CDR3 here is CSVSGGVRGQETQYF. The CDR3 bases are TGCAGCGTTTCCGGGGGGGTGAGGGGACAAGAGACCCAGTACTTC.

The V gene is TRBV19, the J gene TRBJ2-7; possibly TRBD1 for D (5 bases). V gave up 5 bases and J gave up 2 bases, with 19 bases separating them. The V gene's germline CDR1 is LNHDA and CDR2 SQIVND (reference sequence). The CDR3 extends over 16 amino acids. The CDR3 loop reads CASSPQTGSRTYEQYF. The CDR3 nucleotides are TGTGCCAGTAGTCCCCAAACAGGTAGCCGAACCTACGAGCAGTACTTC.

Only a few counts were recorded for this clonotype. This chain links TRBV20-1 with TRBJ1-4; possibly TRBD1 for D (5 bases). Germline lookup yields CDR1 DFQATT and CDR2 SNEGSKA (reference sequence). The CDR3 sequence is 16 residues long. The germline V and J ends were trimmed by 3 bases and 8 bases, with 22 bases remaining between them. The chain's CDR3 is CSARKRPLRDSEKLFF. Here the CDR3 DNA reads TGCAGTGCTAGGAAGAGACCCCTCCGGGACTCCGAAAAACTGTTTTTT.

This clonotype was detected a few times. The chain uses TRBV30 and TRBJ2-5; D remains unclear. CDR1 is GTSNPN and CDR2 is SVGIG in the germline V gene (reference sequence). There are 13 residues in the CDR3. V was cut by 0 bases and J by 5 bases, with 10 bases left in between. CDR3 loop: CAWSVSLLETQYF. The CDR3 bases are TGTGCCTGGAGTGTTTCCCTTCTCGAGACCCAGTACTTC.

This clonotype was counted a few times. J is TRBJ2-1 and V is TRBV11-2; 9 nucleotides align to TRBD2. Germline CDR1 is SGHAT and CDR2 is FQNNGV. Unmatched junction bases numbered 2, after V lost 2 bases and J lost 15 bases. The CDR3 spans 11 residues. DNA of the CDR3: TGTGCCAGCAGCTTAAGCGGGAGGCCGTTCTTC. It encodes CASSLSGRPFF.

This clonotype was counted at least ten times. This chain links TRBV2 with TRBJ2-5, with D hard to call. Trimming cost V 3 bases and J 2 bases, with 13 bases left between them. The germline V gene encodes CDR1 SNHLY and CDR2 FYNNEI. CDR3 length: 15 amino acids. CDR3 DNA sequence: TGTGCCAGCAGTGATGTCACAATTGTACAAGAGACCCAGTACTTC. Its protein product is CASSDVTIVQETQYF.

The chain has TRBV30 and TRBJ2-7; D might be TRBD1 or TRBD2, each matching 5 bases. The CDR3 has 12 amino acids. Trimming left V 7 bases short and J 3 bases short, with 13 bases between. Germline assignment: CDR1 GTSNPN and CDR2 SVGIG (reference sequence). DNA of the CDR3: TGTGCCTATAGGGACCCAAGCTACGAGCAGTACTTC. Its protein product is CAYRDPSYEQYF.

The sample holds many counts of this clonotype. The chain uses TRBV20-1 and TRBJ2-1, with TRBD2 matching over 13 bases. Germline CDR1 and CDR2: DFQATT and SNEGSKA (reference sequence). This CDR3 region has 14 residues. V was clipped by 5 bases and J by 4 bases; unmatched bases: 2. CDR3 nucleotide sequence: TGCAGTGCTCAACTAGCGGGGGGGTACAATGAGCAGTTCTTC. Protein product: CSAQLAGGYNEQFF.

The V and J genes are TRBV6-1 and TRBJ2-5; a possible D gene is TRBD2 (5 bases). V lost 6 bases to trimming and J lost 2 bases, with 10 bases between them. Germline CDR1 and CDR2: MNHNS and SASEGT. This CDR3 has 13 amino acids. The CDR3 coding sequence is TGTGCCAGCAGGGCAGCGGTTCAAGAGACCCAGTACTTC. Protein sequence: CASRAAVQETQYF.